This TCR beta chain was observed in a study of a mutant IDH1 vaccine in newly diagnosed glioma (dated by TCRdb to about 2021). With regard to the full study: Across visits V03 through V10, patients got a total of eight vaccinations, given in weeks 1, 3, 5, 7, 11, 15, 19 and 23. Peripheral blood samples were drawn at six visits, namely V03 (baseline), V05, V07, V10, V12 and V13. Before enrollment, most patients had been given radiochemotherapy with temozolomide as standard therapy, while the rest had received either radiotherapy alone or temozolomide alone. Vaccination started 4-6 weeks after radiotherapy alone, or was given together with temozolomide cycles in the groups whose treatment included chemotherapy. For exploratory analyses, longitudinal TCRB deep sequencing was carried out in approximately 25 treated patients wherever samples were available. Of the 32 patients who were treated, 62.5% were male and roughly 38% were female, and the mean age was roughly 40 years.

In light of the paper, this sample's time point label describes: week 11, during vaccination. Each vaccine dose was 300 ug of a 20-mer mutant IDH1 peptide in Montanide, given subcutaneously with topical imiquimod. The donors had newly diagnosed IDH1-mutant astrocytomas of WHO grade 3 or 4 that showed loss of nuclear ATRX. The samples were drawn from NOA16, a multicentre, single-arm, open-label phase I trial in Germany that tested a mutant IDH1 peptide vaccine in humans for the first time. The DNeasy Blood and Tissue Kit was used to extract genomic DNA from EDTA blood for TCRB sequencing. Trimming removed 5 bases from V and 10 bases from J; the gene matches leave 9 bases unexplained. Via the germline V gene, CDR1 is SGHDT and CDR2 YYEEEE. The CDR3 covers 13 residues, taking in both the cysteine and the phenylalanine. Only CDR3 DNA is held: 39 bases, read in frame from base 1. Summary of the overall study and its limitations: Pseudoprogression appeared unrelated to alterations in the top peripheral T cell clonotypes detected by TCRB sequencing. It was noted by the authors that analyses of patient blood samples could not be reproduced owing to sample limitations. Availability determined which PBMC samples were chosen for TCRB deep sequencing. Across multiple MHC alleles, vaccine-induced immune responses were seen in 85% to 95% of patients.

The library was built by means of the immunoSEQ multiplex PCR assay. The hsTCRB Kit was used according to the manufacturer's protocol to amplify rearranged TCR beta chain sequences. An Illumina MiSeq was used to sequence the TCRB libraries. Per the original workflow: The proprietary platform of the kit vendor was used for demultiplexing, trimming and gene mapping. TCRdb carries this immuneACCESS record with in-frame sequences only. Its versions omit some clonotypes, under half of them owing to an unresolved V gene in the studies checked, with the rest unexplained. That table supplies the V and J calls and clone size; D and trimming were determined from the DNA. In all, the sample holds fewer than 70,000 clones, and 75% to 90% of those were seen once. The biggest ten clones account for approximately 1.9% of the sample. This clone was picked up a small number of times. Its target antigen remains unknown. Base qualities are not provided; no much larger clone lies one nucleotide away.

The sequence links TRBV5-6 to TRBJ2-1; a stretch of 7 junction bases matches TRBD2. This material consisted of PBMCs, taken from a glioma patient whose treatment included an IDH1 peptide vaccine. This receptor was obtained from a man aged 40-49 years with glioma. The CDR3 protein: CASRQAGAWEQFF. DNA sequence: TGTGCCAGCAGACAGGCGGGAGCATGGGAGCAGTTCTTC.